What follows describes a single T cell receptor beta chain. The CDR3 runs 14 residues. Germline CDR1 and CDR2: LNHDA and SQIVND (reference sequence). J was trimmed by 7 bases and V by 4 bases; bases with no gene match: 7. TCRdb keeps only in-frame clones here, not all; method: immunoSEQ multiplex PCR. The sample records some 40,000 clones, more than 70% being singletons. This entry comes from a study of blood T cell repertoires in COVID-19. The sample consisted of peripheral blood. The clonotype was recovered from a human donor in a cohort sampled during active COVID-19. This chain connects TRBV19 to TRBJ1-5, with 7 bases fitting TRBD1. The CDR3 region is CASSTQTGNQPQHF. CDR3 DNA sequence: TGTGCCAGTAGTACCCAGACAGGGAACCAGCCCCAGCATTTT.